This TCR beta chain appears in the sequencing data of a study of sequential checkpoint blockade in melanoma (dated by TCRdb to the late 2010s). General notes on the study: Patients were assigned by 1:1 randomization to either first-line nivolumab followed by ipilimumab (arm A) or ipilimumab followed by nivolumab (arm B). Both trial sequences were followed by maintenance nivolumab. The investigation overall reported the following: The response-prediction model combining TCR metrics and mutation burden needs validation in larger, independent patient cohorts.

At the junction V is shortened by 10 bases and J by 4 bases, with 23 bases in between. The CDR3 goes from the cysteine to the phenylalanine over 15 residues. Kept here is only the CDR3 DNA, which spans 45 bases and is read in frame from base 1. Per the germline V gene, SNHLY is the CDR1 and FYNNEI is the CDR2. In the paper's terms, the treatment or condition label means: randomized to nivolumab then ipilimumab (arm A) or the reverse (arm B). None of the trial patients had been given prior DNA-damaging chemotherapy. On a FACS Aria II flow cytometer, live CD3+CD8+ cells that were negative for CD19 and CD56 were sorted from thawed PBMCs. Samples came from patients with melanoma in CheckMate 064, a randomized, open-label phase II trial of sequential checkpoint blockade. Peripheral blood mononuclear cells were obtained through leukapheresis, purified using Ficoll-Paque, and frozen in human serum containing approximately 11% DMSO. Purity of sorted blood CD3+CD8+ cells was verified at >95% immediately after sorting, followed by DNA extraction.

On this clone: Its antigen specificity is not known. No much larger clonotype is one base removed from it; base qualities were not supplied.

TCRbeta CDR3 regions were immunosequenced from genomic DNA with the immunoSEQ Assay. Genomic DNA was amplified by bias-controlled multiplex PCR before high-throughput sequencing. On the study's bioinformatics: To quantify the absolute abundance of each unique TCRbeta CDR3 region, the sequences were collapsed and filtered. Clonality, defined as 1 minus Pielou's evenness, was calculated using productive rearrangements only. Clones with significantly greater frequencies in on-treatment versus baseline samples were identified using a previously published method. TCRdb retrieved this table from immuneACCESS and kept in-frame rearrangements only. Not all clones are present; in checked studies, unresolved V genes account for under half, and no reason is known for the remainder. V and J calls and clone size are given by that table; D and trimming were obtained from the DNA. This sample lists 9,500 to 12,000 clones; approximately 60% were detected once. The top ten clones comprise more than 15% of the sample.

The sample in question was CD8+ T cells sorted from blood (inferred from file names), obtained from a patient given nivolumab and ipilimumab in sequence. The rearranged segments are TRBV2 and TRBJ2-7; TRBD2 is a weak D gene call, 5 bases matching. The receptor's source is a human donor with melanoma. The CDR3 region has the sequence CATSRDASIAYEQYF. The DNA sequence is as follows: TGTGCCACCAGCAGAGATGCTAGCATCGCATACGAGCAGTACTTC.